The entry that follows covers one T cell receptor beta chain sequence. These data originate in a study of blood T cell repertoires in COVID-19. Study background: COVID-19 samples collected from the United States, Italy and Spain covered acute and convalescent phases. PBMCs, B-cell-depleted T cells, or T cells were the source of the cDNA or gDNA that made up the material.

Per the study methods: The assay estimated nucleated cells by amplifying reference gene primers. Method: immunoSEQ multiplex PCR; TCRdb's copy keeps in-frame clones and lacks some. The D gene and trimming were derived from the DNA, and the V and J assignments and clone size from that table. The sample holds a few hundred thousand clones; about 83% are singletons and the top ten take about 8%. Germline loops: CDR1 SGHNT, CDR2 YYREEE (reference sequence). This CDR3 region has 17 residues. After removal of 4 bases from V and 0 bases from J, the junction contained 13 bases not matched to a gene. The material sequenced was peripheral blood. This sequence originates from a woman aged 45-65 years with acute or convalescent COVID-19. The V and J genes are TRBV5-4 and TRBJ2-7; 7 bases fit TRBD2. The CDR3 loop reads CASSAEGLAGASYEQYF. The CDR3 region has the DNA TGTGCCAGCAGCGCCGAAGGTTTGGCGGGAGCCTCCTACGAGCAGTACTTC.